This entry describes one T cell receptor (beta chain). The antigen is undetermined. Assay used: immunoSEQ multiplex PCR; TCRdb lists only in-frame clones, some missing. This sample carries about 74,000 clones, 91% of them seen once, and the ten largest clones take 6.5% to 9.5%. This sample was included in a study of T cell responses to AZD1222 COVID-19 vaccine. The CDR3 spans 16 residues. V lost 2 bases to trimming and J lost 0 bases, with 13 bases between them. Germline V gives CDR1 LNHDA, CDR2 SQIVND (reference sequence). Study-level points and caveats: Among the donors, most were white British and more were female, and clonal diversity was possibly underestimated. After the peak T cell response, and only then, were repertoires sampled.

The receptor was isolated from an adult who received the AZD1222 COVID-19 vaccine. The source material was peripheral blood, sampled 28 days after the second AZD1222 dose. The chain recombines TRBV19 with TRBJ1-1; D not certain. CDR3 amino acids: CASSIRAGSMNTEAFF. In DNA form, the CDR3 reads TGTGCCAGTAGTATACGGGCGGGGTCCATGAACACTGAAGCTTTCTTT.